A selection of T cell receptor beta chains follows, all from one sample in a study of T cells in localized non-small cell lung cancer. Profiled with immunoSEQ multiplex PCR; TCRdb holds only in-frame clones, not every one. This table holds around 36,000 clones, approximately 81% found once. Here the sequenced sample was peripheral blood mononuclear cells, taken before any cancer treatment. The receptor source for this set is a male donor at least 60 years old with stage II lung adenocarcinoma. Each CDR3 is given with its conserved first and last residue. D genes are given only for firm matches. The listing skips clone size in some rows; elsewhere it reads once, few, many or a size class.

D gene: -
J gene: TRBJ1-3
clone size: -
V gene: TRBV11-1
CDR3 DNA: TGTGCCAGCAGCACCGGATTAATACAGGGAACTGGAAACACCATATATTTT
CDR3 protein: CASSTGLIQGTGNTIYF

D gene: -
J gene: TRBJ1-5
clone size: -
V gene: TRBV6-5
CDR3 DNA: TGTGCCAGCAGTGAGTCCAGCCAGGGGACCCAGCATTTT
CDR3 protein: CASSESSQGTQHF

D gene: TRBD1
J gene: TRBJ1-1
clone size: -
V gene: TRBV7-9
CDR3 DNA: TGTGCCAGCAGCACCCGGGACAGGACAATTCGAGGGACTGAAGCTTTCTTT
CDR3 protein: CASSTRDRTIRGTEAFF

D gene: -
J gene: TRBJ1-3
clone size: -
V gene: TRBV6-6
CDR3 DNA: TGTGCCAGCAGCTTGTCTGGAAACACCATATATTTT
CDR3 protein: CASSLSGNTIYF

D gene: -
J gene: TRBJ1-1
clone size: -
V gene: TRBV19
CDR3 DNA: TGTGCCAGTATTTCCGGTTCACAGGGGAACACTGAAGCTTTCTTT
CDR3 protein: CASISGSQGNTEAFF

D gene: -
J gene: TRBJ1-2
clone size: -
V gene: TRBV6-6
CDR3 DNA: TGTGCCAGCAGAAACGACAGGAACTATGGCTACACCTTC
CDR3 protein: CASRNDRNYGYTF

D gene: -
J gene: TRBJ1-6
clone size: -
V gene: TRBV6-5
CDR3 DNA: TGTGCCAGCAGTTACTCAATCGGAAGGGCGGATTCACCCCTCCACTTT
CDR3 protein: CASSYSIGRADSPLHF

D gene: -
J gene: TRBJ1-1
clone size: -
V gene: TRBV7-8
CDR3 DNA: TGTGCCAGCAGCAGACAGACAGCAATGAACACTGAAGCTTTCTTT
CDR3 protein: CASSRQTAMNTEAFF

D gene: -
J gene: TRBJ2-2
clone size: -
V gene: TRBV28
CDR3 DNA: TGTGCCAGCACCCTGGGGGGAGGCACCGGGGAGCTGTTTTTT
CDR3 protein: CASTLGGGTGELFF

D gene: -
J gene: TRBJ2-1
clone size: -
V gene: TRBV6-5
CDR3 DNA: TGTGCCAGCAGGGTGAGGGGCTCCTACAATGAGCAGTTCTTC
CDR3 protein: CASRVRGSYNEQFF

D gene: -
J gene: TRBJ1-2
clone size: once
V gene: TRBV19
CDR3 DNA: TGTGCCAGTAGTATAACGACTAACTATGGCTACACCTTC
CDR3 protein: CASSITTNYGYTF

D gene: -
J gene: TRBJ1-1
clone size: -
V gene: TRBV18
CDR3 DNA: TGTGCCAGCTCGTCGATGGGGGGCGCAGGCACTGAAGCTTTCTTT
CDR3 protein: CASSSMGGAGTEAFF

D gene: -
J gene: TRBJ2-3
clone size: -
V gene: TRBV5-1
CDR3 DNA: TGCGCCAGCAGCTTGAGGGACGTACGCACAGATACGCAGTATTTT
CDR3 protein: CASSLRDVRTDTQYF

D gene: -
J gene: TRBJ1-2
clone size: -
V gene: TRBV19
CDR3 DNA: TGTGCCAGTAGCATCCAGAGGGGGAACGGTGGCTACACCTTC
CDR3 protein: CASSIQRGNGGYTF

D gene: TRBD2
J gene: TRBJ2-1
clone size: -
V gene: TRBV10-3
CDR3 DNA: TGTGCCATCAGTGAGTCAAGCGGGACGGGTGAGCAGTTCTTC
CDR3 protein: CAISESSGTGEQFF

D gene: -
J gene: TRBJ1-1
clone size: -
V gene: TRBV28
CDR3 DNA: TGTGCCAGCACTCGTGGGGGAGGAGAAGCTTTCTTT
CDR3 protein: CASTRGGGEAFF

D gene: -
J gene: TRBJ1-2
clone size: -
V gene: TRBV7-2
CDR3 DNA: TGTGCCAGCAGCGACAGCCCCAACTATGGCTACACCTTC
CDR3 protein: CASSDSPNYGYTF